The clone carrying this T cell receptor (beta chain) was seen only a few times. Its antigen remains unknown. This specimen comes from a study of type 1 regulatory T cells. Study-level information: An in vitro protocol generated T-allo10, a Tr1-enriched, alloantigen-specific CD4 T cell product.

Study-level results: Tr1 cells had a more restricted TCR repertoire than non-Tr1 cells.

MiXCR was run by TCRdb on the reads, yielding one entry per CDR3 protein. The sample yields some 60,000 distinct CDR3 sequences, 62% seen once. Germline CDR1 SGHRS, CDR2 YFSETQ. V was cut by 4 bases and J by 4 bases, with 17 bases left in between. The length of the CDR3 is 15 residues. Sequenced: cultured non-Tr1 T cells, either the whole culture or a sorted T cell fraction (not recorded which). This sequence was found in a human donor in good health. This sequence joins TRBV5-1 and TRBJ2-5; possible D gene TRBD1, 6 bases. The CDR3 sequence: CASSENKGQLETQYF. The CDR3 DNA is TGCGCCAGCAGCGAAAACAAAGGACAGTTAGAGACCCAGTACTTC.